Below, 26 T cell receptor beta chains from the same sample are listed, as sequenced in a study of CD8+ T cells in alopecia areata. Indicated treatment: oral pan-JAK inhibitor, 5-10 mg twice daily. Extraction and reverse transcription of RNA yielded cDNA as the sequencing template. The table came from immunoSEQ multiplex PCR; TCRdb's copy has only in-frame clones and leaves some out. The repertoire consists of 150,000 to 200,000 clones, with approximately 50% occurring once and the leading ten covering around 9.1%. This material consisted of CD8+ T cells sorted from blood, taken at week 52, from a patient treated with tofacitinib. The origin of the receptors is a human donor with alopecia areata.

The rearrangement uses TRBV30 and TRBJ2-2; D could derive from TRBD1 or TRBD2 (6 bases each). Per germline, CDR1 GTSNPN and CDR2 SVGIG (reference sequence). The V gene lost 3 bases and the J gene lost 8 bases, with 10 bases spanning the gap. The CDR3 is 12 residues long. DNA of the CDR3: TGTGCCTGGAGACAGGGAGGAGGGGAGCTGTTTTTT. As protein: CAWRQGGGELFF.

The rearrangement links TRBV27 to TRBJ1-1; weak D call: TRBD1 (5 bases). The germline V and J ends were trimmed by 2 bases and 1 base, with 11 bases remaining between them. The CDR3 spans 15 residues. Germline V CDR1 and CDR2: MNHEY, SMNVEV (reference sequence). CDR3 nucleotides: TGTGCCAGCAGTTTACACAAAGGGGAGAACACTGAAGCTTTCTTT. It is translated as CASSLHKGENTEAFF.

The chain carries TRBV6-4 and TRBJ2-1; the D gene could be TRBD1 or TRBD2 (5 bases each). CDR3 length: 16 amino acids. Trimming took 4 bases from V and 0 from J, leaving 13 bases between them. Germline assignment: CDR1 MRHNA and CDR2 SNTAGT. DNA of the CDR3: TGTGCCAGCAGTGTCTCTTCAGGGAGCTCCTACAATGAGCAGTTCTTC. It encodes CASSVSSGSSYNEQFF.

V and J are TRBV5-4 and TRBJ1-6, with D unresolved. The V end lost 0 bases, the J end lost 7 bases, and 8 bases lay between the germline ends. There are 14 residues in the CDR3. Germline V CDR1 and CDR2: SGHNT, YYREEE (reference sequence). This CDR3 is CASSLEVINSPLHF. The CDR3 coding sequence is TGTGCCAGCAGCTTGGAGGTGATCAATTCACCCCTCCACTTT.

The gene calls are TRBV6-1 and TRBJ2-2, with 9 bases that match TRBD2. J gave up 3 bases and V 4 bases, and 0 bases lay outside the gene matches. This CDR3 is 14 amino acids long. From germline, CDR1 is MNHNS and CDR2 SASEGT. The CDR3 spells CASSGLADTGELFF. CDR3 sequence (DNA): TGTGCCAGCAGTGGACTAGCGGACACCGGGGAGCTGTTTTTT.

J is TRBJ1-6 and V is TRBV7-8, with 11 bases fitting TRBD1. Germline values: CDR1 SGHVS, CDR2 FQNEAQ. The CDR3 runs 15 residues. V lost 5 bases to trimming and J lost 8 bases; unmatched junction nucleotides: 5. Here the CDR3 DNA reads TGTGCCAGCAGCCCAAGGACAGGGGGCGATTCACCCCTCCACTTT. Residues: CASSPRTGGDSPLHF.

This clone was counted a few times. The chain combines TRBV7-3 with TRBJ2-1, with 9 positions matching TRBD2. CDR1 and CDR2 (germline): SGHTA, FQGTGA. J lost 7 bases, V lost 5 bases, and 12 bases had no gene match. There are 16 residues in the CDR3. In nucleotides, the CDR3 is TGTGCCAGCAGCCCCCTAGCGGGACCATACCCGAATGAGCAGTTCTTC. It encodes CASSPLAGPYPNEQFF.

V and J are TRBV10-3 and TRBJ2-1; D call uncertain. Trimming took 2 bases from V and 3 from J, leaving 8 bases between them. The CDR3 is 14 residues long. From germline, CDR1 is ENHRY and CDR2 SYGVKD. The CDR3 nucleotides are TGTGCCATCAGTGAGGGAATAGACTACAATGAGCAGTTCTTC. It yields the protein CAISEGIDYNEQFF.

The chain carries TRBV2 and TRBJ2-7; D remains ambiguous. V lost 3 bases to trimming and J lost 3 bases, with 12 bases between them. There are 14 residues in the CDR3. CDR1 is SNHLY and CDR2 is FYNNEI in the germline V gene. The CDR3, as DNA: TGTGCCAGCAGTGATCTAGGCAGTGGCTACGAGCAGTACTTC. Its translation is CASSDLGSGYEQYF.

The chain combines TRBV29-1 with TRBJ1-1; D might be TRBD1 (5 bases). V was clipped by 8 bases and J by 0 bases, with 10 bases between them. Germline-derived CDR1 and CDR2 are SQVTM and ANQGSEA. This CDR3 is built from 12 residues. The CDR3 loop reads CSCRAMNTEAFF. For the CDR3, the DNA is TGCAGCTGCAGGGCGATGAACACTGAAGCTTTCTTT.

CDR3 amino acids: CASSESSNNEQFF. DNA for the CDR3: TGTGCCAGCAGTGAAAGTTCCAACAATGAGCAGTTCTTC. This chain links TRBV6-1 with TRBJ2-1, with D uncertain. V dropped 2 bases and J dropped 5 bases, with 7 bases sitting between them. CDR1 MNHNS and CDR2 SASEGT come from the germline V gene. The CDR3 extends over 13 amino acids.

This chain links TRBV5-8 with TRBJ2-7; tentative D call: TRBD2 (6 bases). Germline V gene data show CDR1 as SGHTS and CDR2 as YDEGEE. V lost 4 bases and J 7 bases, leaving 15 bases between the germline ends. The CDR3 is 13 residues long. The CDR3 DNA reads as TGTGCCAGCAGCCTCAATGCGGGACTGGAGCAGTACTTC. Its protein product is CASSLNAGLEQYF.

The CDR3 here is CASTRPGTSGGNEQFF. DNA of the CDR3: TGTGCCAGCACCCGGCCCGGGACTAGCGGGGGGAATGAGCAGTTCTTC. The chain links TRBV7-9 to TRBJ2-1, with 15 bases matching TRBD2. V shed 7 bases, J shed 7 bases, and the junction held 8 bases outside the gene matches. The V gene's germline CDR1 is SEHNR and CDR2 FQNEAQ (reference sequence). The CDR3 has 16 amino acids.

This clone has a single count. The chain combines TRBV30 with TRBJ2-1; D may correspond to TRBD1 or TRBD2 (6 bases each). The CDR3 sequence is 11 residues long. Germline-derived CDR1 and CDR2 are GTSNPN and SVGIG (reference sequence). V lost 4 bases, J lost 9 bases, and 10 bases lay in between. Written as DNA, the CDR3 is TGTGCCTGGATGTGGGGGGCTGAGCAGTTCTTC. Amino acid sequence: CAWMWGAEQFF.

The chain combines TRBV11-2 with TRBJ2-5, with D uncertain. The CDR3 loop spans 15 amino acids. CDR1 SGHAT and CDR2 FQNNGV come from the germline V gene. V was pared by 5 bases and J by 5 bases, with 18 bases between. CDR3 sequence reads: CASSHPFQDAETQYF. The DNA of the CDR3 is TGTGCCAGCAGCCATCCGTTTCAGGATGCGGAGACCCAGTACTTC.

The chain couples TRBV7-9 to TRBJ2-1, with 7 bases identical to TRBD1. The CDR3 sequence is 16 residues long. Germline lookup yields CDR1 SEHNR and CDR2 FQNEAQ (reference sequence). V gave up 0 bases and J gave up 6 bases; unmatched junction bases: 8. DNA of the CDR3: TGTGCCAGCAGCTTAGCGCTAGGGGGCGAAGGCAATGAGCAGTTCTTC. Its protein product is CASSLALGGEGNEQFF.

The chain couples TRBV5-6 to TRBJ1-2; D is possibly TRBD1 (5 bases). Trimming stripped 5 bases from V and 8 bases from J, with 13 bases between. The V gene's germline CDR1 is SGHDT and CDR2 YYEEEE. This CDR3 spans 12 amino acids. CDR3 nucleotide sequence: TGTGCCAGCAGATCCGGGACTGACGGCTACACCTTC. Encoded protein: CASRSGTDGYTF.

The chain is built from TRBV9 and TRBJ2-5; TRBD2 aligns across 9 bases. Germline V gives CDR1 SGDLS, CDR2 YYNGEE. The length of the CDR3 is 16 residues. The junction had 11 bases not matched to a gene; V was cut back by 3 bases and J by 5 bases. CDR3 in DNA: TGTGCCAGCAGCGCTGCTAGCGGGGATATGAGGGAGACCCAGTACTTC. Translating it yields CASSAASGDMRETQYF.

This clone appeared a few times. The chain couples TRBV5-1 to TRBJ2-4, with 8 bases fitting TRBD1. Germline V CDR1 and CDR2: SGHRS, YFSETQ. V gave up 4 bases and J gave up 5 bases; unmatched junction bases: 5. The CDR3 sequence is 14 residues long. The CDR3, as DNA: TGCGCCAGCAGCCTGGACAGGGCGGAAAACATTCAGTACTTC. The encoded protein is CASSLDRAENIQYF.

A single count supports this clone. V and J are TRBV25-1 and TRBJ2-5; TRBD1 is a possible D gene (6 bases). The CDR3 covers 15 residues. Trimming stripped 6 bases from V and 2 bases from J, with 16 bases between. The V gene's germline CDR1 is MGHDK and CDR2 SYGVNS. CDR3 loop: CASSDPQGWQETQYF. In DNA, the CDR3 is TGTGCCAGCAGCGACCCACAGGGTTGGCAAGAGACCCAGTACTTC.

This clone was observed a few times. The rearrangement uses TRBV5-6 and TRBJ1-2; D remains ambiguous. The V end was cut by 4 bases, the J end by 1 base, with 14 bases between. Germline-derived CDR1 and CDR2 are SGHDT and YYEEEE. CDR3 length equals 15 residues. The CDR3 sequence is CASSRAAPVNYGYTF. The CDR3 nucleotides are TGTGCCAGCAGCCGGGCGGCCCCCGTTAACTATGGCTACACCTTC.

V and J are TRBV13 and TRBJ2-1; D not certain. V was clipped by 5 bases and J by 5 bases, with 13 bases between them. From germline, CDR1 is PRHDT and CDR2 FYEKMQ (reference sequence). This CDR3 region has 14 residues. The CDR3 coding sequence is TGTGCCAGCAGCCAGACACCGGGCGACAATGAGCAGTTCTTC. Translating gives CASSQTPGDNEQFF.

This chain links TRBV9 with TRBJ1-2; a possible D gene is TRBD1 (5 bases). Germline CDR1 SGDLS, CDR2 YYNGEE. The CDR3 has 12 residues. V lost 7 bases, J lost 4 bases, and 11 bases lay in between. The CDR3 region has the DNA TGTGCCAGCCTCAGCGGGACCTATGGCTACACCTTC. It specifies CASLSGTYGYTF.

This chain connects TRBV2 to TRBJ1-6; 7 bases fit TRBD1. Germline loops: CDR1 SNHLY, CDR2 FYNNEI. The V gene end was trimmed by 0 bases and the J gene end by 9 bases; junction bases not matched to a gene: 5. The CDR3 is made up of 15 amino acids. CDR3 sequence: CASSEAEQGSSPLHF. CDR3 in DNA: TGTGCCAGCAGTGAAGCGGAACAGGGGAGTTCACCCCTCCACTTT.

This clone came up once. CDR3 sequence: CAWSVFGTYYGYTF. CDR3 sequence (DNA): TGTGCCTGGAGTGTTTTTGGGACGTACTATGGCTACACCTTC. This rearrangement joins TRBV30 to TRBJ1-2; tentatively, D is TRBD1 (5 bases). CDR1 GTSNPN and CDR2 SVGIG come from the germline V gene (reference sequence). The CDR3 covers 14 residues. The V end lost 0 bases, the J end lost 3 bases, and 11 bases lay between the germline ends.

This clone has just a few counts. The V call is TRBV30, the J call TRBJ1-2; no definite D call. Germline V gene data show CDR1 as GTSNPN and CDR2 as SVGIG (reference sequence). V dropped 2 bases and J dropped 8 bases, with 15 bases sitting between them. The CDR3 is 13 amino acids. The CDR3 DNA sequence: TGTGCCTGGAGTCTCGGGGTTGGAGGGGGCTACACCTTC. It is translated as CAWSLGVGGGYTF.